This TCR beta chain stems from a study of shared clonotypes between healthy human individuals. The repertoire was sequenced with immunoSEQ multiplex PCR; TCRdb's copy has only in-frame clones and lacks some. The profile shows 2 million to 2.5 million clones, more than 85% of them singletons. Trimming cost V 0 bases and J 2 bases; bases outside gene matches: 4. This CDR3 comprises 16 residues. Germline CDR1 is SGHRS and CDR2 is YFSETQ. The sample was naive CD4+ T cells from PBMCs. Subset denoted: CD45RA+ positively selected. V is TRBV5-1 and J is TRBJ2-3; the match to TRBD2 covers 9 bases. This clonotype originated in a man aged 18 to 29 in good health. Some clones in this sample may be carry-over from other donors' samples. CDR3 protein: CASSLEPSGATDTQYF. CDR3 in DNA: TGCGCCAGCAGCTTGGAGCCTAGCGGGGCCACAGATACGCAGTATTTT.